These T cell receptor beta chains were read from a single sample in a study of blood T cell repertoires in COVID-19. Produced via immunoSEQ multiplex PCR; TCRdb's table is partial and in-frame only. The sample includes a few hundred thousand clones, about 81% of them seen just once. Sample: PBMCs or T cells enriched from blood (not recorded which). The origin of the receptors is a man aged 30 to 45 with acute COVID-19. Both conserved end residues are part of each CDR3. The order of the fields is D gene, clone size, V gene, J gene, CDR3 protein, CDR3 DNA. A D gene is named only where the DNA matches it firmly. Not all rows give a size; the values are once, few, many and, for expanded clones, a class.

>.|once|TRBV2|TRBJ1-6
CASSAGDDNSPLHF
TGTGCCAGCAGTGCAGGGGATGATAATTCACCCCTCCACTTT
>.|.|TRBV6-1|TRBJ1-5
CASSEGGNDQPQHF
TGTGCCAGCAGTGAGGGGGGAAACGATCAGCCCCAGCATTTT
>.|.|TRBV2|TRBJ1-4
CASSVVFSRAATNEKLFF
TGTGCCAGCAGTGTTGTATTCTCCCGAGCTGCAACTAATGAAAAACTGTTTTTT
>.|.|TRBV12-3/TRBV12-4|TRBJ2-5
CASSSNTGETQYF
TGTGCCAGCAGCAGTAATACGGGGGAGACCCAGTACTTC
>TRBD2|.|TRBV11-3|TRBJ2-1
CASVGAGGPINEQFF
TGTGCCAGCGTCGGGGCGGGAGGGCCGATCAATGAGCAGTTCTTC
>.|.|TRBV7-2|TRBJ2-2
CASSSDSPIGTGELFF
TGTGCCAGCAGCTCGGACTCCCCGATAGGCACCGGGGAGCTGTTTTTT
>TRBD2|.|TRBV28|TRBJ2-3
CASRSLAESTDTQYF
TGTGCCAGCAGGTCCCTAGCGGAGAGCACAGATACGCAGTATTTT
>TRBD2|.|TRBV19|TRBJ2-1
CASTVGLRGGGDEQFF
TGTGCCAGTACCGTCGGGTTGCGGGGGGGCGGGGATGAGCAGTTCTTC
>.|.|TRBV7-2|TRBJ1-5
CASSLVGGASNQPQHF
TGTGCCAGCAGCTTAGTAGGGGGGGCTAGCAATCAGCCCCAGCATTTT
>.|.|TRBV6-5|TRBJ1-2
CASSYSSDIYGYTF
TGTGCCAGCAGTTACTCTTCGGACATCTATGGCTACACCTTC
>.|.|TRBV5-1|TRBJ2-5
CASSLVGETQYF
TGCGCCAGCAGCTTAGTCGGGGAGACCCAGTACTTC
>.|.|TRBV9|TRBJ1-6
CASSVAGQKNSPLHF
TGTGCCAGCAGCGTAGCAGGCCAGAAAAATTCACCCCTCCACTTT
>TRBD2|.|TRBV7-2|TRBJ2-2
CASSRLAARRELFF
TGTGCCAGCAGCCGTCTAGCGGCCCGTCGGGAGCTGTTTTTT
>TRBD2|.|TRBV7-6|TRBJ2-5
CASSLPTSGLGETQYF
TGTGCCAGCAGCTTACCCACTAGCGGACTCGGGGAGACCCAGTACTTC
>TRBD2|.|TRBV5-1|TRBJ2-3
CASSLGLAGASTDTQYF
TGCGCCAGCAGCTTGGGACTAGCGGGAGCTAGCACAGATACGCAGTATTTT
>TRBD1|once|TRBV25-1|TRBJ2-4
CASSDHRDRKNIQYF
TGTGCCAGCAGTGACCACCGGGACAGGAAAAACATTCAGTACTTC
>.|.|TRBV7-8|TRBJ2-1
CASSLWDIGGYEQFF
TGTGCCAGCAGCTTATGGGACATAGGTGGATATGAGCAGTTCTTC
>.|.|TRBV5-1|TRBJ1-1
CASTLNTEAFF
TGCGCCAGCACCTTGAACACTGAAGCTTTCTTT
>.|.|TRBV3-1/TRBV3-2|TRBJ2-1
CASSQKSANRYNEQFF
TGTGCCAGCAGCCAAAAAAGCGCTAACCGCTACAATGAGCAGTTCTTC
>TRBD1|.|TRBV7-9|TRBJ1-3
CASSLGTGSSGNTIYF
TGTGCCAGCAGCCTCGGGACAGGTAGCTCTGGAAACACCATATATTTT
>.|.|TRBV28|TRBJ1-4
CASSWEGTTNEKLFF
TGTGCCAGCAGTTGGGAGGGGACGACTAATGAAAAACTGTTTTTT
>TRBD2|.|TRBV7-9|TRBJ2-3
CASIPSGSGGTDTQYF
TGTGCCAGCATCCCCTCAGGTAGCGGGGGGACAGATACGCAGTATTTT
>TRBD2|.|TRBV7-3|TRBJ2-1
CASSLQTSGFEQFF
TGTGCCAGCAGCTTACAGACTAGCGGGTTTGAGCAGTTCTTC
>.|.|TRBV11-2|TRBJ1-2
CASSSPGYGYTF
TGTGCCAGCAGTTCACCCGGGTACGGCTACACCTTC
>TRBD1|once|TRBV9|TRBJ1-1
CASSDYRGKNTEAFF
TGTGCCAGCAGCGATTACAGGGGCAAGAACACTGAAGCTTTCTTT
>.|.|TRBV5-1|TRBJ2-3
CASSLDGLGSDTQYF
TGTGCCAGCAGCTTGGATGGCCTAGGCTCAGATACGCAGTATTTT
>.|.|TRBV5-8|TRBJ2-1
CASSQSGVRLTYNEQFF
TGTGCCAGCAGCCAATCTGGTGTGCGGTTAACGTACAATGAGCAGTTCTTC
>.|many|TRBV4-1|TRBJ1-2
CASSQTSTYGYTF
TGCGCCAGCAGCCAAACCTCTACCTATGGCTACACCTTC
>TRBD1|.|TRBV19|TRBJ1-5
CASNAGQGSQPQHF
TGTGCCAGTAATGCGGGACAGGGAAGTCAGCCCCAGCATTTT
>.|few|TRBV9|TRBJ1-1
CASSVVGGDTEAFF
TGTGCCAGCAGCGTAGTCGGAGGGGACACTGAAGCTTTCTTT
>.|.|TRBV4-1|TRBJ2-1
CASSQGGVSYNEQFF
TGCGCCAGCAGTCAAGGCGGAGTTTCCTACAATGAGCAGTTCTTC
>.|many|TRBV14|TRBJ1-1
CASSQDLRGLTFF
TGTGCCAGCAGCCAAGATCTCCGGGGTTTGACTTTCTTT
>TRBD1|.|TRBV24-1|TRBJ1-5
CATSDPGQGRRNSNQPQHF
TGTGCCACCAGTGATCCGGGACAGGGGCGTCGTAATAGCAATCAGCCCCAGCATTTT
>TRBD2|.|TRBV5-6|TRBJ2-5
CASSPPGLPRETQYF
TGTGCCAGCAGCCCACCGGGACTACCAAGAGAAACCCAGTACTTC
>.|.|TRBV7-2|TRBJ1-3
CASSLAGAFSGNTIYF
TGTGCCAGCAGCTTAGCTGGGGCATTCTCTGGAAACACCATATATTTT
>.|once|TRBV30|TRBJ1-2
CAWVSFGGYTF
TGTGCCTGGGTCTCATTCGGTGGCTACACCTTC
>.|many|TRBV10-3|TRBJ1-2
CAISAPPSGIRYGYTF
TGTGCCATCAGTGCACCGCCTTCGGGAATAAGATATGGCTACACCTTC
>TRBD1|once|TRBV7-2|TRBJ2-3
CASSSQGNTQYF
TGTGCCAGCAGCTCACAGGGGAATACGCAGTATTTT
>.|.|TRBV30|TRBJ1-5
CAWSQGQQRPQHF
TGTGCCTGGAGCCAGGGGCAACAAAGGCCCCAGCATTTT
>.|.|TRBV18|TRBJ1-3
CASSPNSAGSGNTIYF
TGTGCCAGCTCACCGAACAGCGCGGGTTCAGGAAACACCATATATTTT
>TRBD2|few|TRBV2|TRBJ2-4
CASSAGGRANIQYF
TGTGCCAGCAGTGCTGGCGGGAGGGCAAACATTCAGTACTTC
>TRBD2|.|TRBV19|TRBJ2-3
CASTLSGGSTDTQYF
TGTGCCAGTACTCTTAGCGGGGGATCCACAGATACGCAGTATTTT
>TRBD2|.|TRBV20-1|TRBJ2-1
CSASELAGMSDEQFF
TGCAGTGCTAGTGAACTAGCGGGGATGTCGGATGAGCAGTTCTTC
>TRBD1|.|TRBV3-1/TRBV3-2|TRBJ1-5
CASSDRGSGNQPQHF
TGTGCCAGCAGTGACAGGGGATCGGGCAATCAGCCCCAGCATTTT
>TRBD1|.|TRBV6-5|TRBJ1-2
CASSPSGTGNYGYTF
TGTGCCAGCAGCCCCTCCGGGACAGGGAACTATGGCTACACCTTC
>TRBD1|.|TRBV5-8|TRBJ1-3
CASSLGQGARNTIYF
TGTGCCAGCAGCTTAGGTCAGGGGGCGAGAAACACCATATATTTT
>.|.|TRBV3-1/TRBV3-2|TRBJ1-2
CASSRDRMNYGYTF
TGTGCCAGCAGCCGAGACAGGATGAACTATGGCTACACCTTC
>TRBD1|.|TRBV7-9|TRBJ1-2
CASSNRDRGSYGYTF
TGTGCCAGCAGCAACCGGGACAGGGGGAGCTATGGCTACACCTTC
>.|.|TRBV14|TRBJ1-2
CASSPFREGYTF
TGTGCCAGCAGCCCCTTCAGGGAAGGCTACACCTTC
>TRBD2|.|TRBV5-5|TRBJ2-2
CASSSLTSGGENTGELFF
TGTGCCAGCAGCTCCCTGACTAGCGGGGGGGAGAACACCGGGGAGCTGTTTTTT
>.|.|TRBV7-8|TRBJ1-1
CASSPTEGTTEAFF
TGTGCCAGCAGCCCCACGGAGGGGACCACTGAAGCTTTCTTT